This record covers a single T cell receptor beta chain. Its specificity is not known. The V end lost 6 bases, the J end lost 10 bases, and 22 bases lay between the germline ends. The CDR3 has 16 amino acids. Germline assignment: CDR1 MNHNY and CDR2 SVGAGI (reference sequence). The data derive from a study of blood T cells in healthy people across ages. Overall study results and limits: TCR beta diversity, measured per million T cells, fell in a roughly linear way with age. Unknown donor CMV status possibly confounded expanded clonotype changes.

For the second PCR, which ran for roughly 6 to 12 cycles, a sample-barcoded 5' primer and a J-beta primer mix were used. Each CDR3 protein is one row after TCRdb ran MiXCR on the 5' RACE reads. The data show about 400,000 distinct CDR3 sequences, 50% to 60% seen once. This receptor was obtained from a man in his sixties in good health. The source material was blood. V gene TRBV6-6 combines with J gene TRBJ1-6; no clear D. CDR3 bases: TGTGCCAGCAGCTTCTCACCTCAGAGGGATCGGTCACCCCTCCACTTT. Translating it yields CASSFSPQRDRSPLHF.